The rows below give T cell receptor gamma chains drawn from one sample of a study of Vδ1+ human thymocytes. TCRdb made new clone calls on the multiplex PCR reads using CATT. The sample carries tens of thousands of gamma-chain clones, roughly 13% recorded once. The source material was Vdelta1+ gamma-delta thymocytes from the thymus. Every receptor here comes from a child under two years old who had congenital heart surgery. Each CDR3 is given with its conserved first and last residue. Not every row has a clone size; where given, it reads once, few, many or a size class.

TRGJP1,TRGV5,.,TGTGCCACCTGGGACAGGCCCATATATACCACTGGTTGGTTCAAGATATTT,CATWDRPIYTTGWFKIF
TRGJ1/TRGJ2,TRGV9,.,TGTGCCTTGTGGGAGGTGCACCCAAATTATAAGAAACTCTTC,CALWEVHPNYKKLF
TRGJ1/TRGJ2,TRGV8,few,TGTGCCACCTGGGATAAGGAACGTTATTATAAGAAACTCTTT,CATWDKERYYKKLF
TRGJ1/TRGJ2,TRGV5,.,TGTGCCACCTGGGACCAAATTAAGAAACTCTTT,CATWDQIKKLF
TRGJ1/TRGJ2,TRGV2,.,TGTGCCACCTGGGTACCTTATTATAAGAAACTCTTT,CATWVPYYKKLF
TRGJ1/TRGJ2,TRGV5,.,TGTGCCACCTGGGACAGGCCAGTTGGTTATTATAAGAAACTCTTT,CATWDRPVGYYKKLF
TRGJ1/TRGJ2,TRGV5,.,TGTGCCGCCTGGGACAGGTCTCCTTATTATAAGAAACTCTTT,CAAWDRSPYYKKLF
TRGJ1/TRGJ2,TRGV4,few,TGTGCCACCTGGGATGGGTATAAGGAACTCTTT,CATWDGYKELF
TRGJ1/TRGJ2,TRGV3,few,TGTGCCACCTGGGACAGGCCCCCCGATTATTATAAGAAACTCTTT,CATWDRPPDYYKKLF
TRGJ1/TRGJ2,TRGV8,.,TGTGCCACCTGGGTAGACTATTATAAGAAACTCTTT,CATWVDYYKKLF
TRGJ1/TRGJ2,TRGV8,.,TGTGCCACCTGGGATAGGGAAAGGAAGAAACTCTTT,CATWDRERKKLF
TRGJP,TRGV9,.,TGTGCCTTTGAGTTGGGCAAAAAAATCAAGGTATTT,CAFELGKKIKVF
TRGJ1/TRGJ2,TRGV2,.,TGTGCCACCTGGGACGGGCAGAGTTATTATAAGAAACTCTTT,CATWDGQSYYKKLF
TRGJ1/TRGJ2,TRGV4,medium-sized,TGTGCCACCTGGGAGCCGAATTATTATAAGAAACTCTTT,CATWEPNYYKKLF
TRGJ1/TRGJ2,TRGV9,medium-sized,TGTGCCTTGTGGGAGCCCCCCTATAAGAAACTCTTT,CALWEPPYKKLF
TRGJ1/TRGJ2,TRGV4,few,TGTGCCACCTGGGATGGGCCCAGAGATAAGAAACTCTTT,CATWDGPRDKKLF
TRGJ1/TRGJ2,TRGV3,.,TGTGCCACCTGGGACAGGCCTCGGAAACTCTTT,CATWDRPRKLF
TRGJ1/TRGJ2,TRGV9,few,TGTGCCTTGGCGAATTATTATAAGAAACTCTTT,CALANYYKKLF
TRGJP2,TRGV4,few,TGTGCCACCTTCGGTAGTGATTGGATCAAGACGTTT,CATFGSDWIKTF
TRGJP1,TRGV4,few,TGTGCCACCTGGGATGTAACCACTGGTTGGTTCAAGATATTT,CATWDVTTGWFKIF
TRGJ1/TRGJ2,TRGV9,.,TGTGCCTTGTGGGATTATCCCCTTTATTATAAGAAACTCTTT,CALWDYPLYYKKLF
TRGJ1/TRGJ2,TRGV2,few,TGTGCCACCTGGGATGGCCTAAGTTATTATAAGAAACTCTTT,CATWDGLSYYKKLF
TRGJ1/TRGJ2,TRGV4,.,TGTGCCACCCTGAATGGGGGGAAACTCTTT,CATLNGGKLF
TRGJ1/TRGJ2,TRGV8,.,TGTGCCACCTGGGATAGGGCGGCCCCCCAGAAACTCTTT,CATWDRAAPQKLF
TRGJP2,TRGV8,few,TGTGCCACCTGGGGCCGTAGTGATTGGATCAAGACGTTT,CATWGRSDWIKTF
TRGJP2,TRGV4,few,TGTGCCACCTGGGATGGAGGGAGTAGTGATTGGATCAAGACGTTT,CATWDGGSSDWIKTF
TRGJ1/TRGJ2,TRGV9,few,TGTGCCTTGTGGGAGAAGGCAGTATGTAAGAAACTCTTT,CALWEKAVCKKLF
TRGJ1/TRGJ2,TRGV2,few,TGTGCCACCTGGGACGGCGACTATTATAAGAAACTCTTT,CATWDGDYYKKLF